At least ten counts were recorded for the clone carrying this TCR beta chain. The data belong to a study of T-cell reconstitution after alpha-beta-depleted transplantation in children. Preparation of the TCRbeta library was carried out with unique molecular identifiers. TCRdb re-analysed the PCR reads in MiXCR, keeping a single row per CDR3 protein. Of 600,000 to 700,000 distinct CDR3 sequences in the sample, over 15% are singletons; the top ten hold about 1.1%. The specimen was PBMCs from the stem cell graft donor, collected from the stem cell graft. This TCR was sampled from a human donor who donated a stem cell graft to a child with acute myeloid leukemia.

CDR3: CSAGRTATYEQYV. DNA for the CDR3: TGCAGTGCTGGTCGGACAGCAACCTACGAGCAGTACGTC. The J gene is TRBJ2-7, the V gene TRBV20-1; perhaps TRBD1 as D (6 bases). CDR1 and CDR2 (germline): DFQATT, SNEGSKA (reference sequence). CDR3 length: 13 residues. V dropped 5 bases and J dropped 2 bases, with 13 bases sitting between them.